This is a list of T cell receptor beta chains from one sample in a study of pediatric ulcerative colitis. Repertoires were generated with immunoSEQ multiplex PCR, while TCRdb's copy carries only in-frame clones and drops some. The repertoire holds roughly 64,000 clones, with approximately 87% as singletons. Sequences were obtained from blood. These receptors were taken from a boy younger than 18 with severe ulcerative colitis. Each CDR3 is given with its conserved first and last residue. The order of the fields is CDR3 protein, CDR3 DNA, V gene, D gene, J gene, clone size. D genes are given only for firm matches. Clone size is given for some rows only: seen once, a few or many times, or a class if the clone is expanded.

CASSLGFGQPQHF	TGTGCCAGCAGTTTAGGGTTCGGTCAGCCCCAGCATTTT	TRBV27	NA	TRBJ1-5	NA
CASSVATELTGEAFF	TGTGCCAGCAGCGTAGCCACGGAGCTTACAGGGGAGGCTTTCTTT	TRBV9	TRBD1	TRBJ1-1	NA
CASTVPPTTGNEKLFF	TGTGCCAGCACCGTACCCCCGACGACAGGGAATGAAAAACTGTTTTTT	TRBV2	TRBD1	TRBJ1-4	NA
CASSWVGGTEAFF	TGTGCCAGCAGCTGGGTAGGCGGGACTGAAGCTTTCTTT	TRBV5-6	NA	TRBJ1-1	NA
CASSSIAPTGGSYEQYF	TGTGCCAGCAGTTCTATAGCCCCAACAGGGGGCTCCTACGAGCAGTACTTC	TRBV27	TRBD1	TRBJ2-7	once
CASSENGQGLGVTCYCEQYF	TGTGCCAGCAGTGAAAACGGACAGGGGTTAGGAGTCACCTGCTATTGCGAGCAGTACTTC	TRBV6-1	TRBD1	TRBJ2-7	NA
CASSTLAGDTQYF	TGTGCCAGTAGTACCTTAGCTGGGGATACGCAGTATTTT	TRBV19	NA	TRBJ2-3	NA
CASSSLRHRDREADTQYF	TGTGCCAGCAGTTCTTTGCGACACCGGGACAGGGAGGCAGATACGCAGTATTTT	TRBV7-9	TRBD1	TRBJ2-3	NA
CASSPTWTANTEAFF	TGCGCCAGCAGCCCGACTTGGACAGCGAACACTGAAGCTTTCTTT	TRBV5-4	NA	TRBJ1-1	NA
CASSVSGSSGSYNEQFF	TGTGCCAGTAGCGTAAGCGGGAGCTCCGGATCCTACAATGAGCAGTTCTTC	TRBV19	TRBD2	TRBJ2-1	NA
CASSTYSGTSVVYEQYF	TGTGCCAGTAGTACATATTCCGGGACTAGCGTAGTCTACGAGCAGTACTTC	TRBV19	TRBD2	TRBJ2-7	NA
CASSPTTGTYGYTF	TGCGCCAGCAGCCCCACCACAGGGACCTATGGCTACACCTTC	TRBV5-1	NA	TRBJ1-2	NA
CASSNCGQTYTF	TGTGCCAGCAGCAACTGCGGACAGACCTACACCTTC	TRBV21-1	NA	TRBJ1-2	NA
CASSIGGYHQETQYF	TGTGCCAGTAGTATTGGGGGTTACCACCAAGAGACCCAGTACTTC	TRBV19	NA	TRBJ2-5	NA
CASSPQSAFSYEQYF	TGTGCCAGCTCACCACAGTCGGCTTTCTCCTACGAGCAGTACTTC	TRBV18	NA	TRBJ2-7	NA
CASSDRTGREPQHF	TGTGCCAGCAGCGACCGGACAGGGCGTGAGCCCCAGCATTTT	TRBV7-8	TRBD1	TRBJ1-5	few
CASSLQYSEQYF	TGTGCCAGCAGCTTACAGTACTCGGAGCAGTACTTC	TRBV5-4	NA	TRBJ2-7	few
CASSEDGHRTDTQYF	TGTGCCAGCAGTGAAGATGGACACCGCACAGATACGCAGTATTTT	TRBV6-1	NA	TRBJ2-3	NA